The clone carrying this T cell receptor (beta chain) was picked up one time. Antigen: not known. This sample stems from a study of cytomegalovirus exposure and HLA in healthy donors. The wider study: From donors who were HLA-typed, an early data release held 80 million to 95 million unique TCRs. Overall study results and limits: Some V segments could not be told apart, so they were left out, TRBV6-2 and TRBV6-3 among them. The majority of CMV-associated TCR beta chains were reported as apparently HLA-restricted in a later analysis.

In the PCR, 60 Vbeta and 13 Jbeta primers were used. Libraries were prepared by immunoSEQ multiplex PCR; TCRdb keeps only in-frame clonotypes and omits some of them. Here the sample spans about 44,000 clones, approximately 86% being singletons. The CDR3 covers 13 residues. Per germline, CDR1 MGHRA and CDR2 YSYEKL. The V gene lost 5 bases and the J gene lost 9 bases, with 11 bases spanning the gap. The J gene is TRBJ1-6, the V gene TRBV4-1; D remains unclear. The clonotype comes from a middle-aged woman in good health and CMV-seropositive. Specimen: PBMCs. CDR3 region: CASSGLGSSPLHF. The CDR3 DNA is TGCGCCAGCAGCGGCCTAGGGAGTTCACCCCTCCACTTT.